The 21 T cell receptor beta chains listed next were all sequenced from one sample in a study of follicular helper T cells after annual influenza vaccination. Time point of the sample: 2015-2016 season, 7 days after influenza vaccination. Libraries were prepared by immunoSEQ multiplex PCR; TCRdb keeps only in-frame clonotypes and omits some of them. The sample holds under 1,500 clones, about 65% seen once. Sequences were derived from CXCR5+ CD38+ circulating T follicular helper cells from blood, sampled 7 days after influenza vaccination. Subset described: circulating Tfh, non-naive CD4+CXCR5+PD-1+ (ICOS+CD38+ or ICOS-CD38-). The receptors here all came from an adult who received the influenza vaccine.

This clone occurred once. The chain combines TRBV10-3 with TRBJ2-1; TRBD2 aligns across 13 bases. The CDR3 sequence is 17 residues long. V shed 0 bases and J 8 bases; nucleotides not matched to a gene: 7. Looked up from germline, CDR1 is ENHRY and CDR2 is SYGVKD. DNA for the CDR3: TGTGCCATCAGTGAGTCCCGGACTAGCGGGAGAAAGGATGAGCAGTTCTTC. Amino acids: CAISESRTSGRKDEQFF.

The chain combines TRBV21-1 with TRBJ1-1. TRBV21-1 is marked as a pseudogene. This CDR3 is built from 10 residues. The chain's CDR3 is CASSKGRDFF. The CDR3 DNA is TGTGCCAGCAGCAAAGGCAGGGACTTCTTT.

This clone was seen just once. The chain has TRBV27 and TRBJ1-4; maybe TRBD1 (5 bases). With 6 bases removed from V and 3 bases from J, the gap between germline ends came to 20 bases. The CDR3 length is 17 residues. Germline CDR1 reads MNHEY; CDR2 reads SMNVEV (reference sequence). This CDR3 is CASRARGSGGANEKLFF. In DNA, the CDR3 is TGTGCCAGCAGGGCCCGAGGATCGGGAGGGGCTAATGAAAAACTGTTTTTT. Drawing the rest from reference TRBV27 and TRBJ1-4, the complete variable domain is EAQVTQNPRYLITVTGKKLTVTCSQNMNHEYMSWYRQDPGLGLRQIYYSMNVEVTDKGDVPEGYKVSRKEKRNFPLILESPSPNQTSLYFCASRARGSGGANEKLFFGSGTQLSVL.

The chain uses TRBV10-3 and TRBJ1-1; perhaps TRBD1 as D (6 bases). The germline V and J ends were trimmed by 4 bases and 0 bases, with 18 bases remaining between them. Germline lookup yields CDR1 ENHRY and CDR2 SYGVKD. The CDR3 sequence is 17 residues long. DNA for the CDR3: TGTGCCATCAGTGCGTACGGACAGTCTAATATGAACACTGAAGCTTTCTTT. It encodes CAISAYGQSNMNTEAFF.

The sample holds one count of this clone. This chain links TRBV13 with TRBJ2-7, with D uncertain. The CDR3 runs to 12 residues. Looked up from germline, CDR1 is PRHDT and CDR2 is FYEKMQ (reference sequence). Deletions cut 0 bases from V and 0 bases from J, with 0 bases between. CDR3 residues: CASSLGSYEQYF. The CDR3 DNA is TGTGCCAGCAGCTTAGGCTCCTACGAGCAGTACTTC.

The V gene is TRBV10-3, the J gene TRBJ1-1; D is undetermined. CDR3 length: 14 residues. V lost 7 bases to trimming and J lost 3 bases, with 15 bases between them. Germline loops: CDR1 ENHRY, CDR2 SYGVKD. The CDR3 here is CAITAGKAYTEAFF. In nucleotides, the CDR3 is TGTGCCATCACCGCAGGAAAGGCATACACTGAAGCTTTCTTT.

The chain combines TRBV6-5 with TRBJ2-5; 7 bases match TRBD1. CDR3 length: 15 residues. Germline CDR1 reads MNHEY; CDR2 reads SVGAGI. Germline trimming cut 6 bases from V and 2 bases from J; bases unmatched to any gene: 9. The chain's CDR3 is CASRELGTEQETQYF. CDR3 sequence (DNA): TGTGCCAGCAGGGAACTTGGGACAGAACAAGAGACCCAGTACTTC.

The chain carries TRBV19 and TRBJ2-1, with D maybe TRBD2 (6 bases). CDR3 length equals 15 residues. Between the trimmed V and J ends, which lost 2 bases and 5 bases, there was a span of 13 bases. Germline CDR1 reads LNHDA; CDR2 reads SQIVND (reference sequence). CDR3 amino acids: CASSIIGTGNNEQFF. DNA for the CDR3: TGTGCCAGTAGTATAATCGGGACTGGCAACAATGAGCAGTTCTTC.

This clone has only a few counts. The V and J genes are TRBV28 and TRBJ1-2; 7 bases fit TRBD1. Germline V lookup: CDR1 MDHEN, CDR2 SYDVKM. The J segment lost 2 bases and the V segment lost 4 bases, leaving 7 bases of the junction unmatched. The CDR3 loop spans 15 amino acids. The chain's CDR3 is CASSSPGQPNYGYTF. The CDR3 DNA reads TGTGCCAGCAGTTCTCCGGGACAGCCGAACTATGGCTACACCTTC.

This clone was counted once. The rearrangement joins TRBV7-6 to TRBJ1-3; D uncertain. Per the germline V gene, CDR1 is SGHVS and CDR2 is FNYEAQ. The ends were cut back, 3 bases at V and 0 bases at J, with 9 bases in the middle. The CDR3 is made up of 15 amino acids. CDR3 protein: CASSLGRNSGNTIYF. The CDR3 DNA is TGTGCCAGCAGCTTGGGGAGGAACTCTGGAAACACCATATATTTT.

This clone was detected only once. The chain recombines TRBV4-2 with TRBJ2-4; D tentatively fits TRBD1 or TRBD2 (5 bases each). V was trimmed by 0 bases and J by 3 bases, leaving 18 bases between them. Germline CDR1 is LGHNA and CDR2 is YNFKEQ. The CDR3 is 18 residues long. The CDR3 DNA sequence: TGTGCCAGCAGCCAAGATCTGAGAGGGGCTTTAGACAAAAACATTCAGTACTTC. This gives the protein CASSQDLRGALDKNIQYF.

This clone was counted once. J is TRBJ2-2 and V is TRBV9; possible D gene TRBD2, 7 bases. The CDR3 totals 17 residues. V was pared by 6 bases and J by 5 bases, with 23 bases between. The V gene's germline CDR1 is SGDLS and CDR2 YYNGEE. CDR3 in DNA: TGTGCCAGCACCCCGCGTGGGGGGGCGGTTTATACCGGGGAGCTGTTTTTT. Translated, it gives CASTPRGGAVYTGELFF.

This clone turned up a few times. This chain uses TRBV14 with TRBJ2-3; D not certain. The V end was cut by 6 bases, the J end by 2 bases, with 15 bases between. The CDR3 sequence is 15 residues long. In germline, CDR1 is SGHDN, CDR2 FVKESK. The CDR3 nucleotides read TGTGCCAGCAGTCTCGACGCCGGATTCACAGATACGCAGTATTTT. Translated: CASSLDAGFTDTQYF.

This rearrangement joins TRBV5-1 to TRBJ2-7; 7 bases are shared with TRBD1. J lost 3 bases, V lost 5 bases, and 8 bases had no gene match. CDR3 length: 14 amino acids. CDR1 is SGHRS, CDR2 YFSETQ, per germline. The CDR3 bases are TGCGCCAGCAGTATCGGGACAGACCTCTACGAGCAGTACTTC. Amino acid sequence: CASSIGTDLYEQYF. Full variable domain (remainder filled in from reference TRBV5-1 and TRBJ2-7): KAGVTQTPRYLIKTRGQQVTLSCSPISGHRSVSWYQQTPGQGLQFLFEYFSETQRNKGNFPGRFSGRQFSNSRSEMNVSTLELGDSALYLCASSIGTDLYEQYFGPGTRLTVT.

The chain combines TRBV29-1 with TRBJ1-3; no clear D gene. V was pared by 7 bases and J by 0 bases, with 7 bases between. The germline CDR1 and CDR2 sequences are SQVTM and ANQGSEA. The CDR3 length is 12 residues. The CDR3, as DNA: TGCAGCGGCGAAAGCTCTGGAAACACCATATATTTT. It yields the protein CSGESSGNTIYF.

The chain couples TRBV9 to TRBJ2-7; tentative D call: TRBD2 (5 bases). V shed 4 bases and J shed 0 bases, with 11 bases lying between them. This CDR3 is 14 amino acids long. Germline V lookup: CDR1 SGDLS, CDR2 YYNGEE. This CDR3 is CASSKDYDSYEQYF. In nucleotides, the CDR3 is TGTGCCAGCAGCAAAGACTACGACTCCTACGAGCAGTACTTC.

In this sample, this clone is large. The rearrangement links TRBV19 to TRBJ2-7; D may correspond to TRBD1 or TRBD2 (5 bases each). Trimming removed 5 bases at V and 5 bases at J, with 19 bases between. CDR1 and CDR2 (germline): LNHDA, SQIVND (reference sequence). This CDR3 has 15 residues. CDR3 DNA: TGTGCCAGTAGTCCTTATCCGGGACCCCTGGACGAGCAGTACTTC. Translating it yields CASSPYPGPLDEQYF.

The chain couples TRBV18 to TRBJ2-1; possible D gene TRBD2, 5 bases. With 3 bases removed from V and 4 bases from J, the gap between germline ends came to 10 bases. The germline V gene encodes CDR1 KGHSH and CDR2 LQKENI. The CDR3 totals 14 residues. The CDR3 here is CASSPGVQYNEQFF. CDR3 nucleotides: TGTGCCAGCTCACCCGGGGTACAGTACAATGAGCAGTTCTTC.

The chain couples TRBV2 to TRBJ2-2; TRBD2 agrees at 7 bases. Trimming cost V 7 bases and J 6 bases; bases outside gene matches: 14. Germline-derived CDR1 and CDR2 are SNHLY and FYNNEI. The CDR3 consists of 16 residues. CDR3 DNA: TGTGCCAGCAAGGAGAGTAGCGGGCCGTCGGCCGGGGAGCTGTTTTTT. Its protein is CASKESSGPSAGELFF.

The chain links TRBV11-2 to TRBJ2-7, with a weak D call TRBD1 (6 bases). The CDR3 is made up of 17 amino acids. In germline, CDR1 is SGHAT, CDR2 FQNNGV. V gave up 0 bases and J gave up 6 bases, with 21 bases separating them. The CDR3 region has the DNA TGTGCCAGCAGCTTAGAACAGGGTGTGTCTCTCTGGGGCGAGCAGTACTTC. Translation: CASSLEQGVSLWGEQYF.

The chain recombines TRBV6-1 with TRBJ2-2; D remains unclear. The CDR3 is 14 amino acids. V was clipped by 2 bases and J by 7 bases, with 11 bases between them. The germline gives CDR1 MNHNS, CDR2 SASEGT. The CDR3: CASSESPVIGELFF. The CDR3 nucleotides read TGTGCCAGCAGTGAATCGCCGGTTATCGGGGAGCTGTTTTTT.